Included here is one TCR beta chain sequence, with context. What it binds is unknown. The sample originates from a study of shared clonotypes between healthy human individuals. Study conclusions and caveats: Expectations were that clonotype sharing among donors would be affected by sequencing depth. Clonotypes shared by all four sorted-subset donors had higher generation probabilities than non-shared clonotypes.

As processed by the authors: ImmunoSEQ gave junction-only sequences without quality scores, so filtering differed. Sequencing was performed with immunoSEQ multiplex PCR; in TCRdb, only in-frame clones are kept and a portion is missing. D and trimming come from the DNA, and the V and J calls and clone size come from that table. This table holds over a million clones, approximately 72% found once. Sequenced sample: memory CD4+ T cells sorted from blood. Indicated subset: CD45RA-negative fraction. This TCR was recovered from a man aged 18 to 35 in good health.

CDR3 DNA sequence: TGTGCCAGCTCACCACCGGGCGGCGGGCCCCCAAAACTGTTTTTT. The encoded protein is CASSPPGGGPPKLFF. The chain has TRBV18 and TRBJ1-4; D is uncertain. Germline V gene data show CDR1 as KGHSH and CDR2 as LQKENI. The CDR3 is 15 residues long. V was pared by 0 bases and J by 10 bases, with 15 bases between. The full variable domain, its missing parts supplied by reference TRBV18 and TRBJ1-4, is NAGVMQNPRHLVRRRGQEARLRCSPMKGHSHVYWYRQLPEEGLKFMVYLQKENIIDESGMPKERFSAEFPKEGPSILRIQQVVRGDSAAYFCASSPPGGGPPKLFFGSGTQLSVL.